The clone carrying this T cell receptor (beta chain) was found many times. The data are from a study of T cells in Graves' hyperthyroidism and ophthalmopathy. The CDR3 spans 13 residues. Germline CDR1 and CDR2: GTSNPN and SVGIG (reference sequence). With V trimmed by 4 bases and J by 7 bases, 9 bases remained unmatched. TCR beta CDR3 region amplification was performed from RNA transcripts. HTBI primers were employed in a first-round RT-PCR of the TCR CDR3. TCRdb recomputed calls from the multiplex PCR reads with MiXCR, one row per CDR3 protein. The sample shows under 400,000 distinct CDR3 sequences, approximately 14% of them seen only once.

The sequenced sample consisted of blood. The receptor's source is a woman aged 18-30 years with Graves' hyperthyroidism that later progressed to Graves' ophthalmopathy. The chain has TRBV30 and TRBJ1-1; 7 bases agree with TRBD1. Here the CDR3 reads CAWKQGGLGEAFF. CDR3 sequence (DNA): TGTGCCTGGAAGCAGGGGGGGTTAGGTGAAGCTTTCTTT. Combining the CDR3 with reference TRBV30 and TRBJ1-1 gives the whole variable domain SQTIHQWPATLVQPVGSPLSLECTVEGTSNPNLYWYRQAAGRGLQLLFYSVGIGQISSEVPQNLSASRPQDRQFILSSKKLLLSDSGFYLCAWKQGGLGEAFFGQGTRLTVV.